The 3 T cell receptor beta chains below come from one sample, sequenced in a study of blood T cell repertoires in COVID-19. TCRdb's table, derived via immunoSEQ multiplex PCR, lists solely in-frame clones and lacks some. The sample consists of 50,000 to 70,000 clones, roughly 84% of them appearing once. Sequenced: peripheral blood. These receptors originate from a man between 65 and 85 years old with active COVID-19.

This rearrangement joins TRBV28 to TRBJ2-1, with a possible D match to TRBD1 (5 bases). The CDR3 length is 15 residues. CDR1 MDHEN and CDR2 SYDVKM come from the germline V gene. Trimming pared 4 bases from V and 0 bases from J, leaving 10 bases between. The CDR3 DNA is TGTGCCAGCAGTTCGACAGCTAGCTCCTACAATGAGCAGTTCTTC. It translates to CASSSTASSYNEQFF.

The chain recombines TRBV4-2 with TRBJ2-1, with 7 bases identical to TRBD2. J lost 2 bases, V lost 0 bases, and 4 bases had no gene match. This CDR3 has 16 amino acids. Looked up from germline, CDR1 is LGHNA and CDR2 is YNFKEQ. The CDR3 reads CASSQDWGGTYNEQFF. In DNA, the CDR3 is TGTGCCAGCAGCCAAGATTGGGGAGGGACCTACAATGAGCAGTTCTTC.

The chain is built from TRBV9 and TRBJ2-3, with D tentatively TRBD2 (6 bases). Per the germline V gene, CDR1 is SGDLS and CDR2 is YYNGEE. The CDR3 consists of 17 residues. Trimming removed 4 bases at V and 2 bases at J, with 20 bases between. CDR3 sequence: CASSPSRGADYTDTQYF. CDR3 coding DNA: TGTGCCAGCAGCCCGAGTCGGGGAGCGGACTACACAGATACGCAGTATTTT.